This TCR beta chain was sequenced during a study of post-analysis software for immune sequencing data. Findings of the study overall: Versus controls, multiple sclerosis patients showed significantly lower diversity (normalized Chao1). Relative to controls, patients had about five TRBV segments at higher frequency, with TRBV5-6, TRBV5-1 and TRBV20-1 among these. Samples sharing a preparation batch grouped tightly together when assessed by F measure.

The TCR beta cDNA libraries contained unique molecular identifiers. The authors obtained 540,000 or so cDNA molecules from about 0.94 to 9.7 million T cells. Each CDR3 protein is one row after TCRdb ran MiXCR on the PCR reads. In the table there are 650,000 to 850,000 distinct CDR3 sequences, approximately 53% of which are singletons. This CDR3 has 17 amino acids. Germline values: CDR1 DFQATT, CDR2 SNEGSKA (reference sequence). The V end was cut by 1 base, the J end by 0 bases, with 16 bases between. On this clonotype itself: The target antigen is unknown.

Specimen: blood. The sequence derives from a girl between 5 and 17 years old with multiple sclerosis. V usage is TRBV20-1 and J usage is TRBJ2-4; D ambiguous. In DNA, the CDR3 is TGCAGTGCTAGAGTCCAAAGAAGGGTGCTAGCCAAAAACATTCAGTACTTC. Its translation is CSARVQRRVLAKNIQYF.